One sample yielded the 24 T cell receptor beta chains listed below, sequenced in a study of monozygotic twins with cystic fibrosis. Sequencing used immunoSEQ multiplex PCR; TCRdb keeps in-frame clones, though not all of them. Of 11,000 or so clones in the sample, around 97% were seen once. The sample consisted of blood. The receptor source for this set is a boy younger than 18 with cystic fibrosis.

The CDR3 bases are TGTGCCAGCAGCCCCATACGGGGCGAGCAGTACTTC. It translates to CASSPIRGEQYF. This chain uses TRBV7-2 with TRBJ2-5, with a weak D call TRBD2 (5 bases). The DNA end is a closer match to TRBJ2-7, so the J assignment may be wrong. In germline, CDR1 is SGHTA, CDR2 FQGNSA. The CDR3 is 12 amino acids.

This chain joins TRBV2 and TRBJ1-2; D is ambiguous. The CDR3 consists of 11 residues. V shed 4 bases and J shed 8 bases, with 8 bases lying between them. CDR1 is SNHLY, CDR2 FYNNEI, per germline. The CDR3 region has the DNA TGTGCCAGCAGTGGGGTGGGAGGCTACACCTTC. Protein: CASSGVGGYTF.

J is TRBJ1-1 and V is TRBV19; D is undetermined. CDR1 and CDR2 (germline): LNHDA, SQIVND (reference sequence). The ends were cut back, 7 bases at V and 0 bases at J, with 9 bases in the middle. This CDR3 comprises 13 residues. The CDR3, as DNA: TGTGCCAGTAATCAATGGATGAACACTGAAGCTTTCTTT. Its translation is CASNQWMNTEAFF.

This chain links TRBV5-6 with TRBJ1-2, with TRBD1 matching 7 bases. From germline, CDR1 is SGHDT and CDR2 YYEEEE. V gave up 4 bases and J gave up 5 bases; unmatched junction bases: 17. The CDR3 covers 17 residues. CDR3 bases: TGTGCCAGCAGCCAAACTGGGGACAGTTTGACGGGTTATGGCTACACCTTC. Translation: CASSQTGDSLTGYGYTF.

The rearrangement uses TRBV30 and TRBJ2-3; D gene uncertain. Germline CDR1 GTSNPN, CDR2 SVGIG (reference sequence). The ends were cut back, 2 bases at V and 3 bases at J, with 3 bases in the middle. The CDR3 covers 11 residues. The CDR3 DNA reads TGTGCCTGGAGTCCGACAGATACGCAGTATTTT. Protein: CAWSPTDTQYF.

The chain joins TRBV7-6 to TRBJ1-3; D not certain. This CDR3 spans 14 amino acids. The germline gives CDR1 SGHVS, CDR2 FNYEAQ. The germline V and J ends were trimmed by 5 bases and 0 bases, with 8 bases remaining between them. CDR3 in DNA: TGTGCCAGCAGCCCCGTCGCCTCTGGAAACACCATATATTTT. Translating it yields CASSPVASGNTIYF.

The V gene is TRBV15, the J gene TRBJ2-7; D unclear. With 0 bases removed from V and 6 bases from J, the gap between germline ends came to 9 bases. CDR1 is LNHNV and CDR2 is YYDKDF in the germline V gene (reference sequence). The CDR3 is 13 residues long. The CDR3 sequence is CATSRDVKSEQYF. CDR3 nucleotides: TGTGCCACCAGCAGAGATGTGAAGTCCGAGCAGTACTTC.

The chain employs TRBV10-3 and TRBJ2-5; 7 nucleotides match TRBD1. The trim removed 1 base at V and 1 base at J, leaving 6 bases unmatched. Per germline, CDR1 ENHRY and CDR2 SYGVKD. This CDR3 comprises 16 residues. CDR3: CAISEFPWDSQETQYF. The CDR3 nucleotides read TGTGCCATCAGTGAGTTCCCCTGGGACAGCCAAGAGACCCAGTACTTC.

This chain connects TRBV19 to TRBJ1-1; a weak D match, TRBD1 (6 bases). V was cut by 4 bases and J by 1 base, with 13 bases left in between. CDR1 and CDR2 from the germline V gene are LNHDA and SQIVND (reference sequence). The CDR3 has 15 amino acids. CDR3 DNA: TGTGCCAGTAGTAGAGCCAGGGGTACGAACACTGAAGCTTTCTTT. It yields the protein CASSRARGTNTEAFF. Together with reference TRBV19 and TRBJ1-1, the CDR3 gives the full variable domain: DGGITQSPKYLFRKEGQNVTLSCEQNLNHDAMYWYRQDPGQGLRLIYYSQIVNDFQKGDIAEGYSVSREKKESFPLTVTSAQKNPTAFYLCASSRARGTNTEAFFGQGTRLTVV.

This rearrangement joins TRBV5-1 to TRBJ1-1, with D maybe TRBD1 (5 bases). Germline CDR1 reads SGHRS; CDR2 reads YFSETQ. Trimming shortened V by 0 bases and J by 5 bases, and 11 bases separated the two germline ends. The CDR3 is made up of 14 amino acids. CDR3 region: CASSLVIKGTEAFF. CDR3 in DNA: TGCGCCAGCAGCTTGGTCATCAAGGGGACTGAAGCTTTCTTT.

The chain carries TRBV7-9 and TRBJ2-7, with TRBD1 matching 10 bases. Trimming took 6 bases from V and 6 from J; bases not matched to a gene: 11. The CDR3 is made up of 15 amino acids. The V gene's germline CDR1 is SEHNR and CDR2 FQNEAQ (reference sequence). The CDR3: CASSPTGGDLGEQYF. The CDR3 DNA follows: TGTGCCAGCAGTCCGACAGGGGGCGATCTGGGCGAGCAGTACTTC.

The J gene is TRBJ1-1, the V gene TRBV30; D call uncertain. V lost 3 bases and J 6 bases, leaving 20 bases between the germline ends. The germline V gene encodes CDR1 GTSNPN and CDR2 SVGIG (reference sequence). The CDR3 extends over 15 amino acids. The CDR3 loop reads CAWRGLDASLAEAFF. The CDR3 DNA sequence: TGTGCCTGGAGAGGATTGGACGCGAGTCTCGCTGAAGCTTTCTTT.

The V gene is TRBV28, the J gene TRBJ2-5; TRBD2 matches 11 bases. Per the germline V gene, CDR1 is MDHEN and CDR2 is SYDVKM. CDR3 size: 17 residues. V gave up 2 bases and J gave up 4 bases; unmatched junction bases: 9. The CDR3 loop is CASSLRGLAGGGETQYF. In DNA, the CDR3 is TGTGCCAGCAGTTTACGCGGCCTAGCGGGAGGCGGAGAGACCCAGTACTTC.

J is TRBJ2-3 and V is TRBV6-1; 8 bases are a match to TRBD1. V dropped 7 bases and J dropped 2; count of bases not matched to a gene: 8. Looked up from germline, CDR1 is MNHNS and CDR2 is SASEGT. This CDR3 comprises 15 residues. CDR3 sequence: CASTRTGSLTDTQYF. The DNA for the CDR3 is TGTGCCAGCACCAGGACAGGGTCCCTCACAGATACGCAGTATTTT.

The chain couples TRBV19 to TRBJ1-4; D is possibly TRBD1 (6 bases). Germline CDR1 is LNHDA and CDR2 is SQIVND (reference sequence). The CDR3 loop spans 14 amino acids. The V and J ends lost 8 bases and 4 bases respectively, with 14 bases between them. CDR3 coding DNA: TGTGCCAGTCAACGGACAGCTTATAATGAAAAACTGTTTTTT. Its protein product is CASQRTAYNEKLFF.

The chain recombines TRBV18 with TRBJ1-3; D uncertain. Trimming pared 1 base from V and 0 bases from J, leaving 10 bases between. The CDR3 has 16 residues. Looked up from germline, CDR1 is KGHSH and CDR2 is LQKENI. The CDR3 loop is CASSPQHTNSGNTIYF. The CDR3 DNA is TGTGCCAGCTCACCACAGCACACCAACTCTGGAAACACCATATATTTT.

This clone was seen only once. The chain employs TRBV7-9 and TRBJ1-2; a weak D match, TRBD1 (6 bases). V shed 5 bases and J shed 5 bases, with 9 bases lying between them. This CDR3 has 12 amino acids. Per germline, CDR1 SEHNR and CDR2 FQNEAQ (reference sequence). The CDR3 is CASSRDMYGYTF. The CDR3 nucleotides read TGTGCCAGCAGCCGGGACATGTATGGCTACACCTTC.

The chain employs TRBV11-3 and TRBJ2-1, with 9 bases identical to TRBD1. CDR1 and CDR2 (germline): SGHNT, YENEEA. The CDR3 loop spans 16 amino acids. V lost 1 base and J lost 8; bases outside the gene matches: 9. The CDR3 protein is CASSLGGTGFWDEQFF. For the CDR3, the DNA is TGTGCCAGCAGCTTAGGAGGGACAGGGTTTTGGGATGAGCAGTTCTTC.

The gene calls are TRBV28 and TRBJ1-4; a possible D gene is TRBD1 (6 bases). Trimming stripped 2 bases from V and 5 bases from J, with 15 bases between. Germline CDR1 and CDR2: MDHEN and SYDVKM. This CDR3 comprises 16 residues. For the CDR3, the DNA is TGTGCCAGCAGTTTAAGACCAGGGGACACAAATGAAAAACTGTTTTTT. Translating it yields CASSLRPGDTNEKLFF. The complete variable domain, with remaining parts taken from reference TRBV28 and TRBJ1-4, reads DVKVTQSSRYLVKRTGEKVFLECVQDMDHENMFWYRQDPGLGLRLIYFSYDVKMKEKGDIPEGYSVSREKKERFSLILESASTNQTSMYLCASSLRPGDTNEKLFFGSGTQLSVL.

The V and J genes are TRBV6-5 and TRBJ2-5; unclear D gene. CDR1 and CDR2 (germline): MNHEY, SVGAGI. The CDR3 sequence is 15 residues long. Deletions cut 2 bases from V and 1 base from J, with 11 bases between. This CDR3 is CASSYAGGSQETQYF. CDR3 nucleotide sequence: TGTGCCAGCAGTTACGCTGGTGGCAGCCAAGAGACCCAGTACTTC.

The CDR3: CASSLGASGSTDTQYF. For the CDR3, the DNA is TGCGCCAGCAGCTTGGGGGCTAGCGGAAGCACAGATACGCAGTATTTT. The chain employs TRBV5-1 and TRBJ2-3, with TRBD2 matching over 7 bases. In germline, CDR1 is SGHRS, CDR2 YFSETQ. The junction had 4 bases not matched to a gene; V was cut back by 0 bases and J by 0 bases. CDR3 length equals 16 residues.

This chain links TRBV19 with TRBJ1-1; the D is unclear. Trimming stripped 3 bases from V and 1 base from J, with 12 bases between. The CDR3 has 15 amino acids. Germline assignment: CDR1 LNHDA and CDR2 SQIVND (reference sequence). The CDR3 is CASSIEARRNTEAFF. DNA of the CDR3: TGTGCCAGTAGTATCGAGGCCCGCCGGAACACTGAAGCTTTCTTT.

The chain joins TRBV6-4 to TRBJ2-1; 7 positions match TRBD2. In germline, CDR1 is MRHNA, CDR2 SNTAGT. This CDR3 is 16 amino acids long. J was trimmed by 2 bases and V by 0 bases; bases with no gene match: 4. The CDR3 DNA reads TGTGCCAGCAGTGACTCTGGGCGGGGGACCTACAATGAGCAGTTCTTC. Translated: CASSDSGRGTYNEQFF.

The V and J genes are TRBV6-1 and TRBJ2-7; tentatively, D is TRBD2 (5 bases). Germline V CDR1 and CDR2: MNHNS, SASEGT. The CDR3 has 12 amino acids. The V end lost 6 bases, the J end lost 5 bases, and 11 bases lay between the germline ends. The CDR3 region is CASREVGDEQYF. The CDR3 DNA is TGTGCCAGCAGGGAGGTGGGTGACGAGCAGTACTTC.